This entry describes one TCR beta chain. The data originate from a study of CD8 T cells in Susac syndrome. Random hexamers were used to reverse transcribe the RNA input (about 0.5 to 1 ug). TCRdb re-derived calls from the immunoSEQ multiplex PCR reads in MiXCR, one entry per CDR3 protein. The table lists about 150,000 distinct CDR3 sequences, 95% to 96% of them singletons. Germline V gene lookup returns CDR1 DFQATT and CDR2 SNEGSKA (reference sequence). This CDR3 comprises 16 residues. Germline trimming cut 5 bases from V and 3 bases from J; bases unmatched to any gene: 7. This chain joins TRBV20-1 and TRBJ2-1; 13 bases are a match to TRBD2. The TCR originated in a human donor with multiple sclerosis. The sample taken for sequencing was CD8+ T cells from PBMCs. In DNA, the CDR3 is TGCAGTGCTGCCCGGACTAGCGGGGGCTTCTACAATGAGCAGTTCTTC. Translated, it gives CSAARTSGGFYNEQFF.